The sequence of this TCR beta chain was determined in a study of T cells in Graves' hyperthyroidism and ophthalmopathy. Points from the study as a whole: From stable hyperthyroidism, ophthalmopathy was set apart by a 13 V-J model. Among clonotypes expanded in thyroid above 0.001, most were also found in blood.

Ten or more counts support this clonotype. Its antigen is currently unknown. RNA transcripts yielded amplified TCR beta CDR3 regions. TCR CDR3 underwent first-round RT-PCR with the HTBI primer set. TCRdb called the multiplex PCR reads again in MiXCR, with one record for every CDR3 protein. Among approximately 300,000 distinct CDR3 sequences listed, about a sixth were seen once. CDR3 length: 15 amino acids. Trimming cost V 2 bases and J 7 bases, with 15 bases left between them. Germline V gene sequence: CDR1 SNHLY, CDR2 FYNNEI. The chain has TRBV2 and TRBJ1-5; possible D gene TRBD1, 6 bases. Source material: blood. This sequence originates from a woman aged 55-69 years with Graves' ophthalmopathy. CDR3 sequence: CASSEQGRVRQPQHF. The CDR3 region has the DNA TGTGCCAGCAGTGAACAGGGGCGAGTTCGACAGCCCCAGCATTTT.